A selection of T cell receptor beta chains follows, all from one sample in a study of long-term antiretroviral therapy in people with HIV. This table comes from immunoSEQ multiplex PCR, and its TCRdb copy is limited to in-frame clones, with some not included. In the table there are about 30,000 clones, about 77% of which are singletons. Sequenced material: unsorted PBMCs, taken 1.5 years before starting antiretroviral therapy. These receptors all stem from a man aged 18 to 30 with HIV. CDR3s include the opening cysteine and the closing phenylalanine or tryptophan. A D gene is named only where the DNA matches it firmly. Some rows mark clone size as missing; the rest say once, few, many or name a class of expanded clone.

V: TRBV27; size: few; D: .; J: TRBJ2-3; CDR3: CASSLRGTDTQYF; DNA: TGTGCCAGCAGTTTACGCGGCACAGATACGCAGTATTTT
V: TRBV7-8; size: .; D: .; J: TRBJ2-5; CDR3: CASSNDFAGRETQYF; DNA: TGTGCCAGCAGCAACGACTTTGCGGGGCGGGAGACCCAGTACTTC
V: TRBV23-1; size: .; D: .; J: TRBJ2-7; CDR3: CASSQMGHPSYEQYF; DNA: TGCGCCAGCAGTCAAATGGGACACCCATCCTACGAGCAGTACTTC
V: TRBV6-6; size: few; D: TRBD1; J: TRBJ1-6; CDR3: CASSLGQGRSPLHF; DNA: TGTGCCAGCAGTTTGGGACAGGGGAGGTCACCCCTCCACTTT
V: TRBV28; size: .; D: TRBD2; J: TRBJ2-3; CDR3: CASSQTSGSWADTQYF; DNA: TGTGCCAGCAGTCAAACTAGCGGGAGTTGGGCAGATACGCAGTATTTT
V: TRBV6-5; size: .; D: .; J: TRBJ2-2; CDR3: CASSLVLTNTGELFF; DNA: TGTGCCAGCAGTTTGGTACTCACGAACACCGGGGAGCTGTTTTTT
V: TRBV7-9; size: .; D: .; J: TRBJ2-1; CDR3: CASSLDLVPGKSYNEQFF; DNA: TGTGCCAGCAGCTTAGACCTAGTCCCGGGGAAATCCTACAATGAGCAGTTCTTC
V: TRBV30; size: .; D: TRBD1; J: TRBJ1-1; CDR3: CAWRTGANTEAFF; DNA: TGTGCCTGGCGGACAGGGGCGAACACTGAAGCTTTCTTT
V: TRBV4-1; size: .; D: .; J: TRBJ1-5; CDR3: CASSHRQANQPQHF; DNA: TGCGCCAGCAGCCATAGACAGGCCAATCAGCCCCAGCATTTT
V: TRBV19; size: .; D: .; J: TRBJ1-2; CDR3: CASSILANYGYTF; DNA: TGTGCCAGTAGTATTTTGGCTAACTATGGCTACACCTTC
V: TRBV5-8; size: .; D: TRBD1; J: TRBJ1-1; CDR3: CASSRDRGFTEAFF; DNA: TGTGCCAGCAGCCGGGACAGGGGTTTCACTGAAGCTTTCTTT
V: TRBV7-6; size: .; D: .; J: TRBJ1-1; CDR3: CASSLSVPGPGPNTEAFF; DNA: TGTGCCAGCAGCTTATCCGTCCCGGGACCGGGACCGAACACTGAAGCTTTCTTT
V: TRBV7-2; size: few; D: .; J: TRBJ2-1; CDR3: CASSFTSRDNEQFF; DNA: TGTGCCAGCAGCTTCACCTCTAGGGACAATGAGCAGTTCTTC
V: TRBV25-1; size: .; D: TRBD1; J: TRBJ2-7; CDR3: CASRGGDRDPYEQYF; DNA: TGTGCCAGCAGGGGGGGGGACAGGGACCCCTACGAGCAGTACTTC
V: TRBV19; size: .; D: .; J: TRBJ2-7; CDR3: CASRGGETYEQYF; DNA: TGTGCCAGTAGGGGGGGTGAAACCTACGAGCAGTACTTC
V: TRBV7-2; size: .; D: .; J: TRBJ1-2; CDR3: CASSKSGLLYGYTF; DNA: TGTGCCAGCAGCAAATCAGGGCTTCTCTATGGCTACACCTTC